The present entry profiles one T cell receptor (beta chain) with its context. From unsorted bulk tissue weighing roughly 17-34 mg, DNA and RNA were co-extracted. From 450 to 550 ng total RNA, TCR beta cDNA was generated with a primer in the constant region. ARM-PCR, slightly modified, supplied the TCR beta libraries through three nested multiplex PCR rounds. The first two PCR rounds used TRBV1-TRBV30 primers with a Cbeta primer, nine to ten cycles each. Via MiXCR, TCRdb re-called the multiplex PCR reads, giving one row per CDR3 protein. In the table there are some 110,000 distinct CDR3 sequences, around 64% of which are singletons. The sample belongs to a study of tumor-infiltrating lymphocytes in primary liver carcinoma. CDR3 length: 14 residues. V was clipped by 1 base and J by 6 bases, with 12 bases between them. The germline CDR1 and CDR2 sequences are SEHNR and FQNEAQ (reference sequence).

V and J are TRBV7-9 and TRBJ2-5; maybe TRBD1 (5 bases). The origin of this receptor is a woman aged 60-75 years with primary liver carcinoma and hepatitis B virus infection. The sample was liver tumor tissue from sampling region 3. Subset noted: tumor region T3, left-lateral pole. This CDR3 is CASSLVVTDQTQYF. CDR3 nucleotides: TGTGCCAGCAGCTTAGTCGTGACAGATCAGACCCAGTACTTC.